Shown below are 22 T cell receptor beta chains from a single sample sequenced in a study of T cells after yellow fever vaccination. One entry per CDR3 protein, called by TCRdb with MiXCR from the 5' RACE reads. The table lists around 120,000 distinct CDR3 sequences, around 15% of them singletons. The sample here was CD8+ T cells sorted from PBMCs, taken 5 days after the yellow fever booster vaccination. The receptor set was obtained from a man between 18 and 29 years old who received the YFV17D yellow fever vaccine.

This clonotype was counted between two and nine times. This chain uses TRBV7-6 with TRBJ1-3; D perhaps matches TRBD1 (5 bases). The V and J ends lost 0 bases and 0 bases respectively, with 6 bases between them. This CDR3 spans 15 amino acids. Germline V gene lookup returns CDR1 SGHVS and CDR2 FNYEAQ. The CDR3 bases are TGTGCCAGCAGCTTAGCCGGGGCCTCTGGAAACACCATATATTTT. Its protein product is CASSLAGASGNTIYF.

A single count supports this clonotype. This chain uses TRBV19 with TRBJ2-5; D gene ambiguous. This CDR3 has 10 residues. CDR1 and CDR2 from the germline V gene are LNHDA and SQIVND (reference sequence). Trimming took 10 bases from V and 5 from J, leaving 8 bases between them. CDR3 DNA: TGTGCCACCTTTGCGGAGACCCAGTACTTC. Translated, it gives CATFAETQYF.

This clonotype turned up a few times. V and J are TRBV6-5 and TRBJ2-1; 15 bases line up with TRBD2. V gave up 5 bases and J gave up 1 base; unmatched junction bases: 6. CDR3 size: 18 residues. The germline V gene has CDR1 MNHEY and CDR2 SVGAGI. In DNA, the CDR3 is TGTGCCAGCAGTCGCACGGGACTAGCGGGGGGATCCTACAATGAGCAGTTCTTC. The encoded protein is CASSRTGLAGGSYNEQFF.

The chain couples TRBV20-1 to TRBJ2-3; 10 positions match TRBD2. The V segment lost 5 bases and the J segment 1 base; nucleotides outside the gene matches: 12. CDR1 and CDR2 (germline): DFQATT, SNEGSKA (reference sequence). This CDR3 is 17 amino acids long. CDR3 nucleotides: TGCAGTGCTTACGACGGACTAGCGGCAACTCGCACAGATACGCAGTATTTT. Translation: CSAYDGLAATRTDTQYF.

The V and J genes are TRBV15 and TRBJ1-5; 7 nucleotides line up with TRBD1. The CDR3 runs to 18 residues. The V gene's germline CDR1 is LNHNV and CDR2 YYDKDF (reference sequence). V lost 5 bases and J lost 0; bases outside the gene matches: 13. CDR3 DNA sequence: TGTGCCACCAGCCTGGGGACAGATTTACCTAATAGCAATCAGCCCCAGCATTTT. Translated, it gives CATSLGTDLPNSNQPQHF.

The CDR3 nucleotides are TGTGCTAGTGGGTCGACTAGCTCACTTTACGAGCAGTACTTC. Translation gives CASGSTSSLYEQYF. The chain carries TRBV12-5 and TRBJ2-7; TRBD2 aligns across 7 bases. V shed 6 bases and J 4 bases; nucleotides not matched to a gene: 9. The germline V gene has CDR1 LGHNT and CDR2 FRNRAP. The CDR3 contains 14 residues.

This clonotype was counted between two and nine times. V gene TRBV7-2 combines with J gene TRBJ1-5; the match to TRBD1 covers 9 bases. The germline gives CDR1 SGHTA, CDR2 FQGNSA. V shed 5 bases, J shed 6 bases, and the junction held 8 bases outside the gene matches. The CDR3 loop spans 15 amino acids. The CDR3 here is CASSGRGQGAQPQHF. For the CDR3, the DNA is TGTGCCAGCAGCGGACGGGGACAGGGCGCTCAGCCCCAGCATTTT.

There are a few counts of this clonotype. The J gene is TRBJ2-7, the V gene TRBV2; no firm D call. The CDR3 totals 13 residues. V was pared by 5 bases and J by 7 bases, with 15 bases between. Germline V lookup: CDR1 SNHLY, CDR2 FYNNEI. The CDR3 reads CASSRKRAREQYF. The CDR3 DNA is TGTGCCAGCAGTAGAAAACGGGCTCGGGAGCAGTACTTC.

The chain employs TRBV4-3 and TRBJ1-6; unclear D gene. Germline V CDR1 and CDR2: LGHNA, YSLEER. V lost 3 bases, J lost 0 bases, and 9 bases lay in between. This CDR3 spans 16 amino acids. CDR3 protein: CASSHRLYSYNSPLHF. The CDR3 DNA follows: TGCGCCAGCAGCCACCGCTTATACTCCTATAATTCACCCCTCCACTTT.

A few counts support this clonotype. The chain recombines TRBV12-3 or TRBV12-4 with TRBJ1-2; the D gene is possibly TRBD1 (5 bases). Deletions cut 7 bases from V and 4 bases from J, with 10 bases between. This CDR3 has 12 amino acids. The CDR3, as DNA: TGTGCCAGCACCGCAGGGAGCTATGGCTACACCTTC. The encoded protein is CASTAGSYGYTF.

This sequence joins TRBV4-2 and TRBJ2-7, with D unresolved. Germline assignment: CDR1 LGHNA and CDR2 YNFKEQ. Trimming shortened V by 1 base and J by 4 bases, and 5 bases separated the two germline ends. This CDR3 is built from 12 residues. In DNA form, the CDR3 reads TGTGCCAGCAGCCAAGGCAGGTACGAGCAGTACTTC. This gives the protein CASSQGRYEQYF.

J is TRBJ1-1 and V is TRBV6-6; D possibly corresponds to TRBD1 (6 bases). The CDR3 contains 16 residues. The V gene lost 5 bases and the J gene lost 3 bases, with 19 bases spanning the gap. The germline gives CDR1 MNHNY, CDR2 SVGAGI (reference sequence). The CDR3 region has the DNA TGTGCCAGCAGTCCCCGGATTGGGGGCGCAGACACTGAAGCTTTCTTT. Amino acids: CASSPRIGGADTEAFF.

The CDR3 protein is CASSFGQLGGEQYF. As DNA, the CDR3 is TGTGCCAGCAGCTTCGGACAGCTGGGAGGCGAGCAGTACTTC. The chain combines TRBV11-3 with TRBJ2-7; D possibly matches TRBD1 or TRBD2 (6 bases each). The V end was cut by 3 bases, the J end by 6 bases, with 15 bases between. This CDR3 has 14 residues. The germline gives CDR1 SGHNT, CDR2 YENEEA.

The chain joins TRBV4-3 to TRBJ2-3; possible D gene TRBD2, 5 bases. Germline-derived CDR1 and CDR2 are LGHNA and YSLEER. The V end was cut by 6 bases, the J end by 0 bases, with 13 bases between. This CDR3 comprises 15 residues. CDR3 nucleotides: TGCGCCAGCAGTCAGCGACGGACTAGCACAGATACGCAGTATTTT. It is translated as CASSQRRTSTDTQYF.

V and J are TRBV7-8 and TRBJ2-1; D is perhaps TRBD1 or TRBD2 (5 bases each). CDR3 length equals 15 residues. V was shortened by 4 bases and J by 5 bases, with 15 bases between the two germline ends. Looked up from germline, CDR1 is SGHVS and CDR2 is FQNEAQ. CDR3 amino acids: CASSYYDRGHNEQFF. The CDR3 region has the DNA TGTGCCAGCAGCTACTACGACCGGGGCCACAATGAGCAGTTCTTC.

V gene TRBV6-1 combines with J gene TRBJ2-3, with D hard to call. The CDR3 sequence is 15 residues long. CDR1 is MNHNS and CDR2 is SASEGT in the germline V gene. Trimming left V 2 bases short and J 3 bases short, with 12 bases between. The CDR3 loop reads CASSELPDATDTQYF. DNA for the CDR3: TGTGCCAGCAGTGAACTTCCGGACGCGACAGATACGCAGTATTTT.

This clonotype was picked up a small number of times. The V gene is TRBV24-1, the J gene TRBJ1-4, with unresolved D. CDR1 and CDR2 (germline): KGHDR, SFDVKD. The CDR3 runs 13 residues. The V gene lost 9 bases and the J gene lost 6 bases, with 13 bases spanning the gap. This CDR3 reads CATVDLGDEKLFF. In nucleotides, the CDR3 is TGTGCCACCGTCGATCTTGGCGATGAAAAACTGTTTTTT.

Only a few counts were recorded for this clonotype. V is TRBV12-3 or TRBV12-4 and J is TRBJ1-2; TRBD1 might be the D (6 bases). The CDR3 sequence is 15 residues long. V dropped 8 bases and J dropped 4 bases, with 20 bases sitting between them. The CDR3 protein is CASAGAWGRSYGYTF. The DNA of the CDR3 is TGTGCCAGCGCAGGGGCGTGGGGCAGGAGCTATGGCTACACCTTC.

This clonotype was detected ten times or more. V usage is TRBV12-3 or TRBV12-4 and J usage is TRBJ2-1; 9 positions agree with TRBD2. After removal of 3 bases from V and 8 bases from J, the junction contained 5 bases not matched to a gene. The CDR3 contains 14 residues. CDR3 DNA: TGTGCCAGCAGTTTCGGCGGGGGGGCCGATGAGCAGTTCTTC. The encoded protein is CASSFGGGADEQFF.

This clonotype was detected a few times. The chain joins TRBV7-3 to TRBJ2-3; 9 bases agree with TRBD1. The CDR3 has 15 amino acids. Trimming cost V 6 bases and J 2 bases; bases outside gene matches: 6. Per germline, CDR1 SGHTA and CDR2 FQGTGA. The CDR3 DNA is TGTGCCAGCAGACCCGGGACAGGGAACACAGATACGCAGTATTTT. The encoded protein is CASRPGTGNTDTQYF.

This clonotype came up a few times. The chain combines TRBV7-4 with TRBJ1-1; TRBD1 matches at 10 bases. Germline values: CDR1 SGHVT, CDR2 SQSDAQ. CDR3 length equals 12 residues. V was pared by 5 bases and J by 10 bases, with 4 bases of the junction left unmatched. The DNA of the CDR3 is TGTGCCAGCAGCCCGACAGGGGGCCGAGCTTTCTTT. Translated: CASSPTGGRAFF.

This clonotype was detected a few times. V usage is TRBV4-1 and J usage is TRBJ1-1, with D possibly TRBD1 on 5 matching bases. From germline, CDR1 is MGHRA and CDR2 YSYEKL. V dropped 3 bases and J dropped 0 bases, with 11 bases sitting between them. The CDR3 spans 15 residues. In nucleotides, the CDR3 is TGCGCCAGCAGCCAGGGGCCGGTCTTGAACACTGAAGCTTTCTTT. Protein product: CASSQGPVLNTEAFF.